This TCR beta chain was sequenced for a study of graft-versus-host responses after intestinal transplantation. The repertoire was sequenced with immunoSEQ multiplex PCR; TCRdb's copy has only in-frame clones and lacks some. The sample carries approximately 71,000 clones, around 89% recorded once. The junction had 11 bases not matched to a gene; V was cut back by 4 bases and J by 3 bases. Germline values: CDR1 SNHLY, CDR2 FYNNEI. The CDR3 is made up of 20 amino acids. A remark on this clone: Its antigen is as yet unknown.

Sequenced here: unstimulated CD8+ T cells sorted from spleen or lymph node cells, sampled before intestinal transplant. This clonotype originated in a human donor who received an intestinal transplant. The chain recombines TRBV2 with TRBJ2-2; 16 positions agree with TRBD2. As DNA, the CDR3 is TGTGCCAGCAGTGCCTTCGGGACTAGCGGGAGGGCCGGGTACACCGGGGAGCTGTTTTTT. Translated, it gives CASSAFGTSGRAGYTGELFF.